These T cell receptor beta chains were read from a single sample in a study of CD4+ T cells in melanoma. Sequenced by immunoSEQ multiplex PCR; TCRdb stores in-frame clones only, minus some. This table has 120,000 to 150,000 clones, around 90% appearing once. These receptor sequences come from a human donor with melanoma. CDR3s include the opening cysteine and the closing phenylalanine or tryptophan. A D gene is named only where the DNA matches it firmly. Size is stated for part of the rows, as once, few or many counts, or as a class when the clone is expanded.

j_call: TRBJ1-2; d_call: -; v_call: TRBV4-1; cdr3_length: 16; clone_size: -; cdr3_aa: CASSQEGQPIYYGYTF; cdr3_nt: TGCGCCAGCAGCCAAGAAGGGCAGCCGATCTACTATGGCTACACCTTC
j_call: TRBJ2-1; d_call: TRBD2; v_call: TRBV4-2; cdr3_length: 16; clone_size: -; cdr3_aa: CASSQDFGTTINEQFF; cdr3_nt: TGTGCCAGCAGCCAAGATTTCGGGACTACCATCAATGAGCAGTTCTTC
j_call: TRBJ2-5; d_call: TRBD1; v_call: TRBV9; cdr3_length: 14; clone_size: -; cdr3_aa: CASSQGTGQETQYF; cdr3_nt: TGTGCCAGCAGCCAGGGGACAGGGCAAGAGACCCAGTACTTC
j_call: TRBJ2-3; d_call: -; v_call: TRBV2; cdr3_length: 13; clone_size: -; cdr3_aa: CASSTRLTDTQYF; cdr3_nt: TGTGCCAGCAGTACCCGACTCACAGATACGCAGTATTTT
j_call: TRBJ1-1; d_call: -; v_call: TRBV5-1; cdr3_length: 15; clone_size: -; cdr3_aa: CASSLDVRMNTEAFF; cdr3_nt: TGCGCCAGCAGCTTGGACGTTCGCATGAACACTGAAGCTTTCTTT
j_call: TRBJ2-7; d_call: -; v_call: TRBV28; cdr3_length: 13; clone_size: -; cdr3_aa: CAITSGAAYEQYF; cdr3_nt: TGTGCCATCACATCCGGGGCAGCCTACGAGCAGTACTTC
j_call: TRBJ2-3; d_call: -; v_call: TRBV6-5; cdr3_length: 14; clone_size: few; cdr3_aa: CASSFRQFRDTQYF; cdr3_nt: TGTGCCAGCAGTTTCCGTCAGTTCAGGGATACGCAGTATTTT
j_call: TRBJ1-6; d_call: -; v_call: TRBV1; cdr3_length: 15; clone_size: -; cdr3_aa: CTSGLTGDGGSPLHF; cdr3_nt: TGCACCAGCGGCCTCACAGGGGATGGTGGTTCACCCCTCCACTTT
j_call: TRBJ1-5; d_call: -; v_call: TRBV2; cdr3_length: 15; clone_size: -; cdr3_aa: CASRSAGSSNQPQHF; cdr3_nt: TGTGCCAGCAGATCAGCAGGTAGTAGCAATCAGCCCCAGCATTTT
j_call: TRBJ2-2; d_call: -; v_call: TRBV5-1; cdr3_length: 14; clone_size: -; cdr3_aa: CASSLAVNTGELFF; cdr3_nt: TGCGCCAGCAGCTTGGCTGTAAACACCGGGGAGCTGTTTTTT
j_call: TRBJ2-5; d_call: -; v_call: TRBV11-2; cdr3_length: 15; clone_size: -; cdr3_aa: CASSLLWTIEETQYF; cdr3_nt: TGTGCCAGCAGCTTGCTTTGGACTATCGAAGAGACCCAGTACTTC
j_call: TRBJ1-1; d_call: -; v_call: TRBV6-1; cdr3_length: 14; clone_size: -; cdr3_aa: CASSGDTFAPEAFF; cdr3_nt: TGTGCCAGCAGCGGGGACACCTTTGCCCCTGAAGCTTTCTTT
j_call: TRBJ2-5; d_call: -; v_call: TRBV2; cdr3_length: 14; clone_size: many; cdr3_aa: CASRDSVYQETQYF; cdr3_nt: TGTGCTTCACGGGACTCGGTGTACCAAGAGACCCAGTACTTC
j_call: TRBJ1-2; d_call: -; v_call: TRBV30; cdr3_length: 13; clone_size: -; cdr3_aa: CAWSVLDGYGYTF; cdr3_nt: TGTGCCTGGAGTGTCCTTGACGGCTATGGCTACACCTTC
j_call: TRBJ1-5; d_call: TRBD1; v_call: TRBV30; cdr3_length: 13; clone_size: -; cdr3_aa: CAWSGTGDQPQHF; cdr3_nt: TGTGCCTGGAGCGGGACAGGGGATCAGCCCCAGCATTTT
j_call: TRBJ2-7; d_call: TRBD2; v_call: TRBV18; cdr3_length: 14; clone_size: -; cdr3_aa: CASSPTGLGGEQYF; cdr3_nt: TGTGCCAGCTCACCGACGGGACTAGGGGGCGAGCAGTACTTC
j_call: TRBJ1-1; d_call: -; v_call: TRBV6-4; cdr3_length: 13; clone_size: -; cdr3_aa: CASSATGSTEAFF; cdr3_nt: TGTGCCAGCAGCGCTACAGGGTCCACTGAAGCTTTCTTT
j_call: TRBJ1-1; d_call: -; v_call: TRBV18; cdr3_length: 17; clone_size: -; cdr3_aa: CASSPGTRGGGATEAFF; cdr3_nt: TGTGCCAGCTCACCAGGGACAAGAGGTGGAGGCGCCACTGAAGCTTTCTTT
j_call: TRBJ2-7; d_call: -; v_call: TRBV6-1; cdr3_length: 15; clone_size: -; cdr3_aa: CASSLQAGQFYEQYF; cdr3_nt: TGTGCCAGCAGTTTACAAGCGGGACAGTTCTACGAGCAGTACTTC
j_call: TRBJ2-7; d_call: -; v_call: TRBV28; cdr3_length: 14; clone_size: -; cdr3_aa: CASSLRRGTYEQYF; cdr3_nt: TGTGCCAGCAGTCTCCGGAGGGGGACCTACGAGCAGTACTTC
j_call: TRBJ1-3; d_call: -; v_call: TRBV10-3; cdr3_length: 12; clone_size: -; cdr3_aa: CAISLDGNTIYF; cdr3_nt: TGTGCCATCAGTCTAGATGGAAACACCATATATTTT
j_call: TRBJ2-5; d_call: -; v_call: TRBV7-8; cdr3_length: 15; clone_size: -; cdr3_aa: CASSRGRGSQETQYF; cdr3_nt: TGTGCCAGCAGTAGGGGGAGGGGCAGCCAAGAGACCCAGTACTTC
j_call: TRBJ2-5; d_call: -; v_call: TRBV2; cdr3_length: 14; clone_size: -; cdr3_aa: CASSEQRDQETQYF; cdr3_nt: TGTGCCAGCAGTGAACAAAGGGACCAAGAGACCCAGTACTTC
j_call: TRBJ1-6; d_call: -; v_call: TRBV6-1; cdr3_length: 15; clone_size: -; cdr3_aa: CASSELGGGRSPLHF; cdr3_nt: TGTGCCAGCAGTGAACTCGGGGGCGGACGTTCACCCCTCCACTTT
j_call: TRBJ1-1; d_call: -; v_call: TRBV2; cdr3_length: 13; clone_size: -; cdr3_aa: CASSDFGVTEAFF; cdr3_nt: TGTGCCAGCAGTGATTTTGGGGTCACTGAAGCTTTCTTT
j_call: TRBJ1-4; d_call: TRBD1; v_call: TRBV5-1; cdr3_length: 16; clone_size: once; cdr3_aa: CASSLVPNRGAGKLFF; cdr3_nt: TGCGCCAGCAGCTTGGTTCCAAACAGGGGGGCTGGGAAACTGTTTTTT
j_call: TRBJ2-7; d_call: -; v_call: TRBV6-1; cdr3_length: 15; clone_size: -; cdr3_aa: CASSERGGSLHEQYF; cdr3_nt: TGTGCCAGCAGTGAACGTGGGGGCTCTTTACACGAGCAGTACTTC
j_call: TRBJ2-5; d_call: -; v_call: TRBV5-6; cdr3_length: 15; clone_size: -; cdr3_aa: CASSLGLSREETQYF; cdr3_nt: TGTGCCAGCAGCTTGGGCCTTTCGCGCGAAGAGACCCAGTACTTC
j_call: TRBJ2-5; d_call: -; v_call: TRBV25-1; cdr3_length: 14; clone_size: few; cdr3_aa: CASSQQEYQETQYF; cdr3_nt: TGTGCCAGCAGTCAACAGGAGTACCAAGAGACCCAGTACTTC
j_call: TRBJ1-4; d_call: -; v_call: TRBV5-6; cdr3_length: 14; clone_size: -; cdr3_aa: CASSLRLGREKLFF; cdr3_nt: TGTGCCAGCAGCCTCCGACTCGGGAGGGAAAAACTGTTTTTT
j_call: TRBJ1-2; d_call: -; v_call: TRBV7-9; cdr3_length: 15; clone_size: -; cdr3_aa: CASVSGDLANYGYTF; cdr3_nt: TGTGCCAGCGTATCCGGGGACCTCGCTAACTATGGCTACACCTTC